The next 5 T cell receptor beta chains were all read from a single sample in a study of blood T cell repertoires in COVID-19. Libraries were prepared by immunoSEQ multiplex PCR; TCRdb keeps only in-frame clonotypes and omits some of them. The sample holds approximately 88,000 clones, about 90% seen once. Specimen: peripheral blood. The receptors were sampled from a woman aged 45-60 years in a cohort sampled during active COVID-19.

The chain has TRBV27 and TRBJ1-6; no reliable D call. Germline V gives CDR1 MNHEY, CDR2 SMNVEV (reference sequence). The CDR3 totals 15 residues. Trimming left V 5 bases short and J 10 bases short, with 18 bases between. Here the CDR3 reads CASSPGPVRSSPLHF. As DNA, the CDR3 is TGTGCCAGCAGTCCCGGCCCGGTCCGGAGCTCACCCCTCCACTTT.

The chain is built from TRBV7-3 and TRBJ2-7; 12 nucleotides align to TRBD2. The germline V gene has CDR1 SGHTA and CDR2 FQGTGA. There are 15 residues in the CDR3. J was trimmed by 1 base and V by 5 bases; bases with no gene match: 3. The DNA for the CDR3 is TGTGCCAGCAGCCTAGCGGGGGGGTTATCCTACGAGCAGTACTTC. Its translation is CASSLAGGLSYEQYF.

V usage is TRBV5-1 and J usage is TRBJ2-7, with a possible D match to TRBD1 (6 bases). The CDR3 covers 13 residues. Germline V gene lookup returns CDR1 SGHRS and CDR2 YFSETQ. Deletions cut 0 bases from V and 9 bases from J, with 13 bases between. CDR3 amino acids: CASSLGTANMQYF. CDR3 DNA: TGCGCCAGCAGCTTGGGGACAGCCAATATGCAGTACTTC. The whole variable domain, remainder taken from reference TRBV5-1 and TRBJ2-7, is KAGVTQTPRYLIKTRGQQVTLSCSPISGHRSVSWYQQTPGQGLQFLFEYFSETQRNKGNFPGRFSGRQFSNSRSEMNVSTLELGDSALYLCASSLGTANMQYFGPGTRLTVT.

The rearrangement links TRBV18 to TRBJ1-1; D is uncertain. The CDR3 has 14 amino acids. The V gene lost 6 bases and the J gene lost 1 base, with 12 bases spanning the gap. Germline CDR1 is KGHSH and CDR2 is LQKENI. CDR3 in DNA: TGTGCCAGCTCCACCGCGGGATCGAACACTGAAGCTTTCTTT. Amino acid sequence: CASSTAGSNTEAFF.

V gene TRBV7-9 combines with J gene TRBJ1-2; the D is unclear. V lost 1 base and J 8 bases, leaving 8 bases between the germline ends. CDR1 and CDR2 (germline): SEHNR, FQNEAQ (reference sequence). This CDR3 contains 12 residues. CDR3 in amino acids: CASSLGSRGYTF. The CDR3 DNA reads TGTGCCAGCAGCTTAGGGTCTAGGGGCTACACCTTC.